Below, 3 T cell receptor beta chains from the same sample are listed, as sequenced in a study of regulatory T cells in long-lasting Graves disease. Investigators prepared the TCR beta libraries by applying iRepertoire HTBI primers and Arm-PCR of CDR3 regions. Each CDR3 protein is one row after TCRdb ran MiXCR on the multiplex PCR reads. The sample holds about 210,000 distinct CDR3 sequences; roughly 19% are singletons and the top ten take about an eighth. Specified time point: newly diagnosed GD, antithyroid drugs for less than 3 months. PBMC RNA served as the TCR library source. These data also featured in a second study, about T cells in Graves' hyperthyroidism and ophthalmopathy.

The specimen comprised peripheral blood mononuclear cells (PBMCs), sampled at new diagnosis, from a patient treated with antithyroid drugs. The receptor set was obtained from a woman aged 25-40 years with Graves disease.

The CDR3, as DNA: TGTGCCAGCAGCTTGGGGGGCGGACAGGGTGGCACTGAAGCTTTCTTT. As protein: CASSLGGGQGGTEAFF. The J gene is TRBJ1-1, the V gene TRBV5-6, with 8 bases matching TRBD1. The CDR3 contains 16 residues. With V trimmed by 0 bases and J by 4 bases, 8 bases remained unmatched. CDR1 and CDR2 (germline): SGHDT, YYEEEE.

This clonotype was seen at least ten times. CDR3 nucleotide sequence: TGCGCCAGCAGCTTAAGACACAGGGGGAACACTGAAGCTTTCTTT. This gives the protein CASSLRHRGNTEAFF. The genes are TRBV5-1 and TRBJ1-1, with 7 bases identical to TRBD1. The V and J ends lost 2 bases and 1 base, in that order; junction bases with no gene match: 5. This CDR3 spans 15 amino acids. Per germline, CDR1 SGHRS and CDR2 YFSETQ.

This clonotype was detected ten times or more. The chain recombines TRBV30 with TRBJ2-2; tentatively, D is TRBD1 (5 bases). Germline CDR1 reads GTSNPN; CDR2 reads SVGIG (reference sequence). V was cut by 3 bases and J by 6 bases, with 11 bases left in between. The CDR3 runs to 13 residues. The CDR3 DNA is TGTGCCTGGAGAGGGGTTAACGCCGGGGAGCTGTTTTTT. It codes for CAWRGVNAGELFF. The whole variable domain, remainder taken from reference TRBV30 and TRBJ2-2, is SQTIHQWPATLVQPVGSPLSLECTVEGTSNPNLYWYRQAAGRGLQLLFYSVGIGQISSEVPQNLSASRPQDRQFILSSKKLLLSDSGFYLCAWRGVNAGELFFGEGSRLTVL.